This T cell receptor beta chain is from a study of breast tumors, draining lymph nodes, adjacent tissues. Study findings and constraints: Data only fit, rather than demonstrated, lymph node origin of most tumor T cells. Compared with lymph nodes, tumors were less diverse; compared with nontumor tissue, more.

CDR1 is SNHLY, CDR2 FYNNEI, per germline. Ends included, the CDR3 has 16 residues. Regarding this clonotype: What it binds is unknown. Lacking the conserved final phenylalanine or tryptophan, this CDR3 likely reflects a read error. Because the CDR3's place on the DNA is in doubt, the DNA is left out and the CDR3 is given as listed by TCRdb.

Samples came from axillary lymph nodes draining the breast cancer. TCRdb used MiXCR to reprocess the multiplex PCR reads, holding one entry per CDR3 protein. In the table there are more than 200,000 distinct CDR3 sequences, about 34% of which are singletons. The chain uses TRBV2 and TRBJ1-3; the table assigns TRBD1, which was not confirmed against the DNA. Sequenced material: axillary lymph node tissue. The receptor's source is a female donor with breast cancer. Some clones in this sample may be carry-over from other donors' samples. CDR3 amino acids: CASSTSRVEAGNTLYS.